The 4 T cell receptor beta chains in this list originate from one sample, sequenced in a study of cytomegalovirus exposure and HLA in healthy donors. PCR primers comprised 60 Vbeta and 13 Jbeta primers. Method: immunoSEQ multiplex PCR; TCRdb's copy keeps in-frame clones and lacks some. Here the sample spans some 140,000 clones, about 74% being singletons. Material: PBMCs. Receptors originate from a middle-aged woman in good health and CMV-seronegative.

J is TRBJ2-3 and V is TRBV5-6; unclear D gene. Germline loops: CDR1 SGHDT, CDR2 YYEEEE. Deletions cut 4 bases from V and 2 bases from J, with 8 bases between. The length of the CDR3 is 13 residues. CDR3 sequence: CASSPDNTDTQYF. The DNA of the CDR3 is TGTGCCAGCAGCCCCGACAACACAGATACGCAGTATTTT.

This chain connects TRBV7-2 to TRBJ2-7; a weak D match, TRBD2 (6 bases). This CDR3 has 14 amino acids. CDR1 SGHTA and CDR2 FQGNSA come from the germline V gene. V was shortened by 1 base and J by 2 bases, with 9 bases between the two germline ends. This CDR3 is CASSLGPGAYEQYF. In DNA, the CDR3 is TGTGCCAGCAGCTTAGGTCCGGGAGCCTACGAGCAGTACTTC. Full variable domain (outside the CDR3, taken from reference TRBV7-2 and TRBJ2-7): GAGVSQSPSNKVTEKGKDVELRCDPISGHTALYWYRQSLGQGLEFLIYFQGNSAPDKSGLPSDRFSAERTGGSVSTLTIQRTQQEDSAVYLCASSLGPGAYEQYFGPGTRLTVT.

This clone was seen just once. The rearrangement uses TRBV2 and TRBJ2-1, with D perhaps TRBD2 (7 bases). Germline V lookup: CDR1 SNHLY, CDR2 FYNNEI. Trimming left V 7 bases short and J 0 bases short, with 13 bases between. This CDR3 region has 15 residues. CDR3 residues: CASKRGGGSYNEQFF. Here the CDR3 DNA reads TGTGCCAGCAAGAGGGGAGGGGGCTCCTACAATGAGCAGTTCTTC.

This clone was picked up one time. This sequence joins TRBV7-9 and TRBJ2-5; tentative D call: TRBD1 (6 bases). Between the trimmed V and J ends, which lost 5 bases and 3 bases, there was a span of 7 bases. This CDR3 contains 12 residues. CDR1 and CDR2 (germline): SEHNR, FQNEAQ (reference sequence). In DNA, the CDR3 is TGTGCCAGCAGCCGGACAGAAGAGACCCAGTACTTC. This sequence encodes CASSRTEETQYF. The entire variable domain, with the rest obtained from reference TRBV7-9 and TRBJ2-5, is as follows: DTGVSQNPRHKITKRGQNVTFRCDPISEHNRLYWYRQTLGQGPEFLTYFQNEAQLEKSRLLSDRFSAERPKGSFSTLEIQRTEQGDSAMYLCASSRTEETQYFGPGTRLLVL.